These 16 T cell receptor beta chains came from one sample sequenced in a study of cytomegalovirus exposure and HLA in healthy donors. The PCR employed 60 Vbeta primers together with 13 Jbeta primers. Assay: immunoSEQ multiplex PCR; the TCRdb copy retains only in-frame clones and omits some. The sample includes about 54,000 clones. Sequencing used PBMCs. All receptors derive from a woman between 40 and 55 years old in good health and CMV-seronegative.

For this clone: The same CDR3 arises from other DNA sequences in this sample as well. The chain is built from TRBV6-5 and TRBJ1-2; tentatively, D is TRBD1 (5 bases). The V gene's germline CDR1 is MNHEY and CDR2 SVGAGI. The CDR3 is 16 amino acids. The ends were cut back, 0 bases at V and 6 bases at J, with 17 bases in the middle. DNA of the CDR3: TGTGCCAGCAGTTACTCGCCGCACGGCCCAGGGAATGGCTACACCTTC. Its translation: CASSYSPHGPGNGYTF.

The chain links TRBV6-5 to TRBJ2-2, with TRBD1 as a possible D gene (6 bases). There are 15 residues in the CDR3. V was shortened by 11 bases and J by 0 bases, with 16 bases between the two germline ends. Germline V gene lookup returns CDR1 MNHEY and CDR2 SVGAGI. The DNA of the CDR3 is TGTGCCGCCGGAGCAGGGGTCACGAACACCGGGGAGCTGTTTTTT. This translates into CAAGAGVTNTGELFF.

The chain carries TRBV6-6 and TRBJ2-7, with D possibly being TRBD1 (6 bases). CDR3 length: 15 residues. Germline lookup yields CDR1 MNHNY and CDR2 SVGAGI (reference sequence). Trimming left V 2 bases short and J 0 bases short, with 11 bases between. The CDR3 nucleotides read TGTGCCAGCAGTTACGCGAGGGACATCTCCTACGAGCAGTACTTC. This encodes CASSYARDISYEQYF.

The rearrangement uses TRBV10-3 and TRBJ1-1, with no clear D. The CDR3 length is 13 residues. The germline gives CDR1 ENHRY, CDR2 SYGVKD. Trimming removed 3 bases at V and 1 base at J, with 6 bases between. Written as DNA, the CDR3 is TGTGCCATCAGTGACTCCCCGAACACTGAAGCTTTCTTT. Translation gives CAISDSPNTEAFF.

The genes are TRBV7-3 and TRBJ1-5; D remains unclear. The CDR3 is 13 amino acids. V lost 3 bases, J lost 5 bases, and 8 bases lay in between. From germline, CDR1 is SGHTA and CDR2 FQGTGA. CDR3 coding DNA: TGTGCCAGCAGCTTGTCGTTTGATCAGCCCCAGCATTTT. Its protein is CASSLSFDQPQHF.

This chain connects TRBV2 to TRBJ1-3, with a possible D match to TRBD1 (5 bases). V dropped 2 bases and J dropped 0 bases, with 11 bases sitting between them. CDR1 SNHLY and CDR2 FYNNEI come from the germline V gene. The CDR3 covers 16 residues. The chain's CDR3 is CASSEQGAVSGNTIYF. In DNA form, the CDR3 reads TGTGCCAGCAGTGAACAAGGGGCTGTCTCTGGAAACACCATATATTTT.

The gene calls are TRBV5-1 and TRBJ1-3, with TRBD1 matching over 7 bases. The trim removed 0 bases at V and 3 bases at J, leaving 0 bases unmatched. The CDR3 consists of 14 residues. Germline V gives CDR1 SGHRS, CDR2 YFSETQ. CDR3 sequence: CASSLGQGGNTIYF. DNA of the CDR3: TGCGCCAGCAGCTTGGGACAGGGTGGAAACACCATATATTTT.

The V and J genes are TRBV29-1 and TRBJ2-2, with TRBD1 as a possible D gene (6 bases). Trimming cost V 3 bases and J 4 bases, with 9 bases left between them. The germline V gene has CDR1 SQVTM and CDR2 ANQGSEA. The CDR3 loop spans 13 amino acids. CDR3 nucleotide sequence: TGCAGCGTTGAGGGACAACCCACCGGGGAGCTGTTTTTT. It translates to CSVEGQPTGELFF.

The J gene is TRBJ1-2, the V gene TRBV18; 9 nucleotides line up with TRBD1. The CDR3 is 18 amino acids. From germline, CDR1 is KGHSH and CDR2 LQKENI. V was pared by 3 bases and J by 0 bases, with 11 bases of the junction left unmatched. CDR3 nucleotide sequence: TGTGCCAGCTCACCCCTAGGAGATCGGACAGGGGCTAACTATGGCTACACCTTC. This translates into CASSPLGDRTGANYGYTF.

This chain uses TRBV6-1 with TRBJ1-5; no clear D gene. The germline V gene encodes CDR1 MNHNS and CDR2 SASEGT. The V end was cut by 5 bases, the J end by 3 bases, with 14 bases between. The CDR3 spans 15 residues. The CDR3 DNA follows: TGTGCCAGCAGTTGGTCGGGAGACTCCAATCAGCCCCAGCATTTT. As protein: CASSWSGDSNQPQHF.

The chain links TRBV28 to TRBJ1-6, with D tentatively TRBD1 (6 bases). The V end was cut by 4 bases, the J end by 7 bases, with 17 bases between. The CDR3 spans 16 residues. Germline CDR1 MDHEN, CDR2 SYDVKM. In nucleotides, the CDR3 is TGTGCCAGCAGTTCTAACCAAGCAGGGGAAAATTCACCCCTCCACTTT. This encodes CASSSNQAGENSPLHF.

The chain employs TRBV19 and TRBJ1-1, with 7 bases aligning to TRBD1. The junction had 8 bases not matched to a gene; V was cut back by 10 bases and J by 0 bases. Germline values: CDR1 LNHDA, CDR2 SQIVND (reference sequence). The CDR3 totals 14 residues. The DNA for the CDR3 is TGTGCCACCCAGCCCGGGACAGTGAACACTGAAGCTTTCTTT. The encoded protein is CATQPGTVNTEAFF.

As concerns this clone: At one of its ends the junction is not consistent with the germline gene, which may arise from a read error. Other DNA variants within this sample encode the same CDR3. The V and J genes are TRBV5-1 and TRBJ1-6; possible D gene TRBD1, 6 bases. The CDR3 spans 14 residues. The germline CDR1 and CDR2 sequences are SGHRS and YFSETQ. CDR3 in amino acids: CASTEQGGNSPLHF. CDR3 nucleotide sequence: TGCGCCAGCACCGAACAGGGAGGGAATTCACCCCTACACTTT.

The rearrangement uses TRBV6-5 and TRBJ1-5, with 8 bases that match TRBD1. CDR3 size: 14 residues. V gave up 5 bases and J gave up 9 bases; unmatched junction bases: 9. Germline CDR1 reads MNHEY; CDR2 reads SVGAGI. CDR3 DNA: TGTGCCAGCAGTACGGACAGGGCCCACGGGCCCCAGCATTTT. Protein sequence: CASSTDRAHGPQHF.

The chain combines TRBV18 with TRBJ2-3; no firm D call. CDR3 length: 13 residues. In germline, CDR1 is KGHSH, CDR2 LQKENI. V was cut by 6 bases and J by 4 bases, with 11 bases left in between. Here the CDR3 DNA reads TGTGCCAGCTCCGATGGTTTAGCAGATACGCAGTATTTT. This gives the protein CASSDGLADTQYF.

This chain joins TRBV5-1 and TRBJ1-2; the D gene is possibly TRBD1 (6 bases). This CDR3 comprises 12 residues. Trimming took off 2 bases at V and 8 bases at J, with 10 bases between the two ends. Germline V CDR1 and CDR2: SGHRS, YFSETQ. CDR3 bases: TGCGCCAGCAGCTTCGGGCAGGGGGGCTACACCTTC. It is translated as CASSFGQGGYTF.